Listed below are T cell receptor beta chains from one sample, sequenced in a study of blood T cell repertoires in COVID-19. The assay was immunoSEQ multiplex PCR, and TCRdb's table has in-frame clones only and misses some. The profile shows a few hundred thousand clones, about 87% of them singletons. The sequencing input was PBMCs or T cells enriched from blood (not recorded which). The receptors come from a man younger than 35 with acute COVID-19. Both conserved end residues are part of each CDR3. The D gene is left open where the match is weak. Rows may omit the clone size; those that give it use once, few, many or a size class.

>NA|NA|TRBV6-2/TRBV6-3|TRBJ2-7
CASSAGSYSPYEQYF
TGTGCCAGCAGCGCCGGCAGCTACAGTCCCTACGAGCAGTACTTC
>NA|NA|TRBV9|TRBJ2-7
CASSVVGGREQYF
TGTGCCAGCAGCGTAGTGGGGGGTCGCGAGCAGTACTTC
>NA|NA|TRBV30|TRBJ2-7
CAWRHTSTSSYEQYF
TGTGCCTGGAGGCATACTAGCACGTCCTCCTACGAGCAGTACTTC
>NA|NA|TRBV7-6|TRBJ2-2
CASSLAWEGDTGELFF
TGTGCCAGCAGCTTAGCGTGGGAGGGGGACACCGGGGAGCTGTTTTTT
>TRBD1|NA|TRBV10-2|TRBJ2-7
CASSSGTGDYEQYF
TGCGCCAGCAGTTCCGGGACAGGGGATTACGAGCAGTACTTC
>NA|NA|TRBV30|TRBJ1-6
CAWSVLGGGNSPLHF
TGTGCCTGGAGTGTACTGGGGGGGGGCAATTCACCCCTCCACTTT
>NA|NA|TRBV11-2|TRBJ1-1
CASSLLGGIEAFF
TGTGCCAGCAGCCTCCTTGGGGGGATTGAAGCTTTCTTT
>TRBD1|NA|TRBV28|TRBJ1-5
CASSSLGQGYQPQHF
TGTGCCAGCAGTTCCCTGGGACAGGGCTATCAGCCCCAGCATTTT
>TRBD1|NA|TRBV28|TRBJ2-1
CASSPPGTGGHNEQFF
TGTGCCAGCAGCCCTCCCGGGACAGGGGGTCACAATGAGCAGTTCTTC
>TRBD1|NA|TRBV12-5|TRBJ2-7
CASGLQQGGWYEQYF
TGTGCTAGTGGTTTACAACAGGGGGGATGGTACGAGCAGTACTTC
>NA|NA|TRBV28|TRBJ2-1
CASSPPSGLEQFF
TGTGCCAGCAGTCCTCCTTCGGGACTGGAGCAGTTCTTC
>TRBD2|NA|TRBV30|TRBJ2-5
CAWRTKGAGDLETQYF
TGTGCCTGGAGGACCAAGGGCGCGGGGGATTTGGAGACCCAGTACTTC
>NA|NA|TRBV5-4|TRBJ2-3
CASSLPSGTTSYTDTQYF
TGTGCCAGCAGCTTGCCCAGCGGGACAACCTCATACACAGATACGCAGTATTTT
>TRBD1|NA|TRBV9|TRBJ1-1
CASSVVLFYRGTEAFF
TGTGCCAGCAGCGTAGTCCTCTTTTACAGGGGCACTGAAGCTTTCTTT
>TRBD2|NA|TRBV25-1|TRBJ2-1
CASSAGGRGNEQFF
TGTGCCAGCAGTGCCGGCGGGAGAGGGAATGAGCAGTTCTTC
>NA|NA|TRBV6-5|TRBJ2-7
CASSYSSVSYEQYF
TGTGCCAGCAGTTACTCGTCCGTTTCCTACGAGCAGTACTTC
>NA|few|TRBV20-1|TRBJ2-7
CSASRTVGSYEQYF
TGCAGTGCTAGTCGGACAGTTGGCTCCTACGAGCAGTACTTC
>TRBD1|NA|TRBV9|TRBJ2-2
CASSTTGGQNTGELFF
TGTGCCAGCAGCACTACAGGGGGCCAGAACACCGGGGAGCTGTTTTTT
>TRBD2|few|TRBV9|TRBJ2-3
CASSGEREYLTDTQYF
TGTGCCAGCAGCGGGGAGCGGGAATATTTGACAGATACGCAGTATTTT
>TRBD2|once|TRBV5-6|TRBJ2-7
CASSFGPGTSSYEQYF
TGTGCCAGCAGCTTTGGTCCCGGGACTAGCTCCTACGAGCAGTACTTC
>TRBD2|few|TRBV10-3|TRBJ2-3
CAISDPRTSGRSDTQYF
TGTGCCATCAGTGACCCTAGGACTAGCGGGAGGTCAGATACGCAGTATTTT
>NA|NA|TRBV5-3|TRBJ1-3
CAPGGGLLYF
TGTGCCCCTGGGGGCGGCCTTCTTTATTTT
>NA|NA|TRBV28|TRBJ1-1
CASSSTEAFF
TGTGCCAGCAGTTCAACTGAAGCTTTCTTT
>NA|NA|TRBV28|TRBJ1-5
CASRPGRSEHF
TGTGCCAGCAGGCCGGGAAGGTCCGAGCATTTT
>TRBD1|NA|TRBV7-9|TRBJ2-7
CASSLLVRDRVAYEQYF
TGTGCCAGCAGCCTTCTAGTCCGGGACAGGGTAGCCTACGAGCAGTACTTC
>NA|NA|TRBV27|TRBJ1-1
CASSWTSGAEAFF
TGTGCCAGCAGTTGGACTAGCGGAGCCGAAGCTTTCTTT
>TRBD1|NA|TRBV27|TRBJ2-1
CASGRQGAYNEQFF
TGTGCCAGCGGACGACAGGGGGCGTATAATGAGCAGTTCTTC
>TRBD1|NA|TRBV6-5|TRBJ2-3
CASSPRDSPTDTQYF
TGTGCCAGCAGTCCCCGGGACAGTCCCACAGATACGCAGTATTTT
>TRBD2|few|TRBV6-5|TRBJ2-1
CASSYRGLAVDEQFF
TGTGCCAGCAGTTACCGCGGACTAGCGGTGGATGAGCAGTTCTTC
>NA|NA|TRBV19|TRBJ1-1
CASSIPGGSTEAFF
TGTGCCAGTAGTATCCCCGGGGGTAGTACTGAAGCTTTCTTT
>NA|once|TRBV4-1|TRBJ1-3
CASSQDPRAGNTIYF
TGCGCCAGCAGCCAAGATCCGAGAGCTGGAAACACCATATATTTT
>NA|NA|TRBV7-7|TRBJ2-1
CASSFRSGPYNEQFF
TGTGCTAGCAGCTTTAGGTCAGGGCCCTACAATGAGCAGTTCTTC
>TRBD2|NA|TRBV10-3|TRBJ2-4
CAISRVAGGPGDIQYF
TGTGCCATCAGCCGCGTAGCGGGAGGGCCCGGGGACATTCAGTACTTC